A selection of T cell receptor beta chains follows, all from one sample in a study of T cell responses to AZD1222 COVID-19 vaccine. Using immunoSEQ multiplex PCR, the repertoire was profiled, and TCRdb retains in-frame clones only, with some absent. The repertoire has approximately 150,000 clones, approximately 94% of them found once; the top ten carry over 1%. The sequencing used peripheral blood, collected on day 0 of AZD1222 vaccination. The receptors were gathered from an adult in good health. The CDR3 runs from the conserved cysteine through the conserved F or W. D genes are given only for firm matches.

j_gene | d_gene | v_gene | CDR3aa | CDR3nt
TRBJ1-2 | TRBD1 | TRBV6-4 | CASRGQFTNYGYTF | TGTGCCAGCAGGGGACAGTTTACTAACTATGGCTACACCTTC
TRBJ1-4 | . | TRBV19 | CASSMWTAPNEKLFF | TGTGCCAGTAGTATGTGGACAGCTCCTAATGAAAAACTGTTTTTT
TRBJ2-3 | . | TRBV12-3/TRBV12-4 | CASRSLVDTQYF | TGTGCCAGCAGGTCGCTAGTAGATACGCAGTATTTT
TRBJ1-2 | . | TRBV5-6 | CASSLGTTYGYTF | TGTGCCAGCAGCTTAGGCACCACCTATGGCTACACCTTC
TRBJ1-6 | . | TRBV7-2 | CASSLSRGSNSPLHF | TGTGCCAGCAGCTTATCAAGGGGAAGTAATTCACCCCTCCACTTT
TRBJ1-2 | TRBD1 | TRBV5-6 | CASSLGTETNYGYTF | TGTGCCAGCAGCTTAGGGACAGAGACTAACTATGGCTACACCTTC
TRBJ2-1 | . | TRBV10-1 | CASSGTADRPYNEQFF | TGCGCCAGCAGTGGGACTGCGGATCGACCCTACAATGAGCAGTTCTTC
TRBJ1-2 | . | TRBV28 | CASSLSASSYTF | TGTGCCAGCAGTTTATCAGCGAGTAGCTACACCTTC
TRBJ1-1 | . | TRBV6-6 | CASSPRNKNTEAFF | TGTGCCAGCAGTCCTCGCAACAAAAACACTGAAGCTTTCTTT
TRBJ2-1 | TRBD2 | TRBV11-2 | CASTPGVASGRVQFF | TGTGCCAGCACCCCGGGGGTGGCTAGCGGGAGGGTGCAGTTCTTC